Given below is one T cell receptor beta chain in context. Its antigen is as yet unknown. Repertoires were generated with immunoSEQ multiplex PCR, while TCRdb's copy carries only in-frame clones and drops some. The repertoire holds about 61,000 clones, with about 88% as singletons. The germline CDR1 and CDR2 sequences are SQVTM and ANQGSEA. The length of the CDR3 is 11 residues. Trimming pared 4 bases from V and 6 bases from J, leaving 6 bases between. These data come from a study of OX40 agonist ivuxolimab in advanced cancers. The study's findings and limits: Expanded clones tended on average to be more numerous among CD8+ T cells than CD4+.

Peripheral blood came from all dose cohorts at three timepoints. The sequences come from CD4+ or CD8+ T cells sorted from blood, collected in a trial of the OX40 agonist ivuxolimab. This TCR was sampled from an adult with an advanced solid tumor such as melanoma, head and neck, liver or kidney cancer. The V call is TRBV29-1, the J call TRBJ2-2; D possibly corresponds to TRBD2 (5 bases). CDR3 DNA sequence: TGCAGCGTTGGGGAGCCCGGGGAGCTGTTTTTT. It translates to CSVGEPGELFF.